Described below is a single T cell receptor beta chain sequence and its context. TCRdb recomputed calls from the 5' RACE reads with MiXCR, one row per CDR3 protein. The sample has about 96,000 distinct CDR3 sequences; approximately 16% are singletons. Between the trimmed V and J ends, which lost 3 bases and 4 bases, there was a span of 16 bases. CDR1 is DFQATT and CDR2 is SNEGSKA in the germline V gene (reference sequence). CDR3 size: 14 residues. The sample comes from a study of T cells of healthy individuals. This sequence joins TRBV20-1 and TRBJ2-7; possibly TRBD1 for D (6 bases). The origin of this receptor is a human donor in good health. The CDR3 sequence is CSASGWGLPYEQYF. In nucleotides, the CDR3 is TGCAGTGCTAGTGGGTGGGGGCTACCGTACGAGCAGTACTTC.